The T cell receptor beta chain described here comes from a study of T cells in Graves' hyperthyroidism and ophthalmopathy. This clonotype was detected ten times or more. The J segment lost 1 base and the V segment lost 4 bases, leaving 3 bases of the junction unmatched. This CDR3 region has 15 residues. Germline CDR1 reads SGHRS; CDR2 reads YFSETQ. Regions amplified from RNA transcripts were the TCR beta CDR3 regions. The primer set for the first-round RT-PCR of the TCR CDR3 was HTBI. TCRdb independently ran MiXCR on the multiplex PCR reads; one entry per CDR3 protein. The repertoire consists of around 60,000 distinct CDR3 sequences, with about 50% occurring once and the leading ten covering around 12%.

The sequenced sample consisted of blood. The receptor's source is a woman aged 25 to 39 with Graves' ophthalmopathy. The chain uses TRBV5-1 and TRBJ1-5; 9 nucleotides align to TRBD1. The CDR3 sequence is CASSPGQGSNQPQHF. The CDR3 DNA reads TGCGCCAGCAGCCCGGGACAGGGAAGCAATCAGCCCCAGCATTTT. The entire variable domain, with the rest obtained from reference TRBV5-1 and TRBJ1-5, is as follows: KAGVTQTPRYLIKTRGQQVTLSCSPISGHRSVSWYQQTPGQGLQFLFEYFSETQRNKGNFPGRFSGRQFSNSRSEMNVSTLELGDSALYLCASSPGQGSNQPQHFGDGTRLSIL.